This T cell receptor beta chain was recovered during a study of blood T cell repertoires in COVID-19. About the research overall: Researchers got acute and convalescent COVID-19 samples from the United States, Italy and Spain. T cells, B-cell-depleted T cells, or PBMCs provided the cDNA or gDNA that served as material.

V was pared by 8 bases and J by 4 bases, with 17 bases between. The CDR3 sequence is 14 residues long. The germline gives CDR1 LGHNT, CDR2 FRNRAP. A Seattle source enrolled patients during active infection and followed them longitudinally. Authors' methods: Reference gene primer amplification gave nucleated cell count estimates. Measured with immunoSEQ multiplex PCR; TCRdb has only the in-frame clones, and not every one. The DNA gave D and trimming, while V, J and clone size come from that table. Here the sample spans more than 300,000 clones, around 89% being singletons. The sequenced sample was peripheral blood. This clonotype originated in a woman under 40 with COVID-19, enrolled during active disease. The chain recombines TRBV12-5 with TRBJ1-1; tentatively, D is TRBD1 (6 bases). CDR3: CASLLAGASTEAFF. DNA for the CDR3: TGTGCTAGTTTATTGGCGGGGGCGAGCACTGAAGCTTTCTTT.